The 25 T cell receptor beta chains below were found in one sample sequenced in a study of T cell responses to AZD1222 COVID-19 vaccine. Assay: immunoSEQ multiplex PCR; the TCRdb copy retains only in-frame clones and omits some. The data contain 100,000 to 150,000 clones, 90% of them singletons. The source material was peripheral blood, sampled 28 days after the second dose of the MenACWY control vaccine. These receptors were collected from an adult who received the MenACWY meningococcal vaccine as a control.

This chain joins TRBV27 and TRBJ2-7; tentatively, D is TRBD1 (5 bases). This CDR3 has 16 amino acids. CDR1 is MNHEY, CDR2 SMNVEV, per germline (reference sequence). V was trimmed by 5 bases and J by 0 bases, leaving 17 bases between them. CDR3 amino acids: CASSPGTGQSSYEQYV. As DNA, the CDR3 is TGTGCCAGCAGTCCCGGAACAGGTCAGAGCTCCTACGAGCAGTACGTC.

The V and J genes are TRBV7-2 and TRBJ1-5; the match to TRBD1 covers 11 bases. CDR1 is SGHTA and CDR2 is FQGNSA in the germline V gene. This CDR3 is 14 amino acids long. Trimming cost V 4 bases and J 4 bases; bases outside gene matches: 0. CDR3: CASSWDRGNQPQHF. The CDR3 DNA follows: TGTGCCAGCAGCTGGGACAGGGGGAATCAGCCCCAGCATTTT.

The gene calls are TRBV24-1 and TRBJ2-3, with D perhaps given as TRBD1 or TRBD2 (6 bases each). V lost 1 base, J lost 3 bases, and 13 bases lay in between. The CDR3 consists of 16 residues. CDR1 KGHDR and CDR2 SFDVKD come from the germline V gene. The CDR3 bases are TGTGCCACCAGTGATTTACCGGGGGCGACGACAGATACGCAGTATTTT. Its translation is CATSDLPGATTDTQYF.

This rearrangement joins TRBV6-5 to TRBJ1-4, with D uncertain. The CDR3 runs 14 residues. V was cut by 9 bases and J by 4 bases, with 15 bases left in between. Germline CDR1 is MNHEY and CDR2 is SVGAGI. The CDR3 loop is CASSTSNDNEKLFF. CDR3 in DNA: TGTGCCAGTTCCACGTCCAACGATAATGAAAAACTGTTTTTT.

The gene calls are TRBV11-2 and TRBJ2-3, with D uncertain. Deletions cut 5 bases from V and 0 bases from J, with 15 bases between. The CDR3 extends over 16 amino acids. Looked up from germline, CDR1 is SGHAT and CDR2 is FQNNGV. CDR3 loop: CASSPGAFASTDTQYF. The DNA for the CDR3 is TGTGCCAGCAGCCCAGGTGCCTTCGCTAGCACAGATACGCAGTATTTT.

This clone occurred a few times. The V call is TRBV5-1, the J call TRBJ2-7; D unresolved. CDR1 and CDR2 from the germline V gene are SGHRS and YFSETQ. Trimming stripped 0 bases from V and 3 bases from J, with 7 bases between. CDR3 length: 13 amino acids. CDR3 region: CASSLEAGYEQYF. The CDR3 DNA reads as TGCGCCAGCAGCTTGGAGGCTGGCTACGAGCAGTACTTC.

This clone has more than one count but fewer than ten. CDR3 sequence (DNA): TGTGCCAGCAGCCCCGGAAGGGATGAAAAACTGTTTTTT. It specifies CASSPGRDEKLFF. V and J are TRBV4-2 and TRBJ1-4; D not resolved. The CDR3 contains 13 residues. Germline V gene lookup returns CDR1 LGHNA and CDR2 YNFKEQ. The V and J ends lost 4 bases and 6 bases respectively, with 9 bases between them.

The CDR3 DNA follows: TGTGCCAGTCGGAAACGGAACACTGAAGCTTTCTTT. Translated: CASRKRNTEAFF. The V gene is TRBV19, the J gene TRBJ1-1; D gene ambiguous. The CDR3 is made up of 12 amino acids. From germline, CDR1 is LNHDA and CDR2 SQIVND (reference sequence). V shed 8 bases and J shed 1 base, with 8 bases lying between them.

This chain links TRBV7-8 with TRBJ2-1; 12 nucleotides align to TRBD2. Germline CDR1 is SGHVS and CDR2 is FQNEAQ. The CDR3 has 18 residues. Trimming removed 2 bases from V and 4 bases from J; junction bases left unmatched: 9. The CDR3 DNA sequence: TGTGCCAGCAGCTTACCCCTAGCGGGAGGGCCCTGGTACAATGAGCAGTTCTTC. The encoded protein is CASSLPLAGGPWYNEQFF.

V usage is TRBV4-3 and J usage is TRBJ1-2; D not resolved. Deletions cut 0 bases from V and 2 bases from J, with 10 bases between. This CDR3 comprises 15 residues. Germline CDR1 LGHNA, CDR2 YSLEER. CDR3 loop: CASSQEIGQNYGYTF. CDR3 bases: TGCGCCAGCAGCCAAGAGATTGGGCAGAACTATGGCTACACCTTC.

The CDR3 region is CASSPGDRINSPLHF. The CDR3 DNA sequence: TGTGCCAGCAGCCCCGGGGACAGAATTAATTCACCCCTCCACTTT. The chain carries TRBV7-9 and TRBJ1-6; TRBD1 matches at 7 bases. The ends lost 5 bases at V and 6 bases at J; junction bases unmatched: 7. This CDR3 contains 15 residues. Germline loops: CDR1 SEHNR, CDR2 FQNEAQ (reference sequence).

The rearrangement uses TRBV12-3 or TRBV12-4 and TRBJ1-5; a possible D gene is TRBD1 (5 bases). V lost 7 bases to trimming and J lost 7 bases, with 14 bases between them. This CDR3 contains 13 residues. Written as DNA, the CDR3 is TGTGCCAGCACGGGGGTCCGGGGGCAGCCCCAGCATTTT. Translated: CASTGVRGQPQHF.

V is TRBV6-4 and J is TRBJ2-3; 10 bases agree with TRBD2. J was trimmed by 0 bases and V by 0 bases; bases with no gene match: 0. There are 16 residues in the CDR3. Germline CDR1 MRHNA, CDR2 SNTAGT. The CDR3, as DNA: TGTGCCAGCAGTGACTCGACTAGCGGGAGCACAGATACGCAGTATTTT. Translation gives CASSDSTSGSTDTQYF.

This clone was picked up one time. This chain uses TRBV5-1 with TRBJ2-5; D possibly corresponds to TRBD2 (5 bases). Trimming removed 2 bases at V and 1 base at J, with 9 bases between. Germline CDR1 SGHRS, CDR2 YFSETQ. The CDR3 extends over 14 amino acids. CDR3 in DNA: TGCGCCAGCAGCTTTGAGGGCGGCCAAGAGACCCAGTACTTC. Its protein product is CASSFEGGQETQYF.

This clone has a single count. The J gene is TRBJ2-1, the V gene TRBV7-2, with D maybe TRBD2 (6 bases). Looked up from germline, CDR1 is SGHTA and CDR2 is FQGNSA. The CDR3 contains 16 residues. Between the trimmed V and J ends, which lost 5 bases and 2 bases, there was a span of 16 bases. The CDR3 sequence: CASSPSTGGAYNEQFF. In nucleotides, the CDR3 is TGTGCCAGCAGCCCGTCCACCGGCGGGGCCTACAATGAGCAGTTCTTC. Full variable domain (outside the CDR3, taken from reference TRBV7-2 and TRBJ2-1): GAGVSQSPSNKVTEKGKDVELRCDPISGHTALYWYRQSLGQGLEFLIYFQGNSAPDKSGLPSDRFSAERTGGSVSTLTIQRTQQEDSAVYLCASSPSTGGAYNEQFFGPGTRLTVL.

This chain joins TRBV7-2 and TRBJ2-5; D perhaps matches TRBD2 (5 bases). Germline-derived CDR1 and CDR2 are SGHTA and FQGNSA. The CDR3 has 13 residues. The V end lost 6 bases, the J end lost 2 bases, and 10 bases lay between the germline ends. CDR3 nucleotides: TGTGCCAGCAGGCTAGCTTTACAAGAGACCCAGTACTTC. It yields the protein CASRLALQETQYF.

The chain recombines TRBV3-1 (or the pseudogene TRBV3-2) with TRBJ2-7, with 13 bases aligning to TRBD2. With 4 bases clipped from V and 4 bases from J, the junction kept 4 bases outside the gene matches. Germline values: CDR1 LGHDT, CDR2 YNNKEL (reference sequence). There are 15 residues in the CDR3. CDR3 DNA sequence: TGTGCCAGCAGCCGAGGACTAGCGGGAGTTTACGAGCAGTACTTC. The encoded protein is CASSRGLAGVYEQYF.

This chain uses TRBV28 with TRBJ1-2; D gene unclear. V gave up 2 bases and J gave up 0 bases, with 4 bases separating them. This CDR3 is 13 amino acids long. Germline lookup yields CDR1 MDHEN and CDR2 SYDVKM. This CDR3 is CASSLGANYGYTF. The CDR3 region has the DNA TGTGCCAGCAGTTTAGGGGCTAACTATGGCTACACCTTC.

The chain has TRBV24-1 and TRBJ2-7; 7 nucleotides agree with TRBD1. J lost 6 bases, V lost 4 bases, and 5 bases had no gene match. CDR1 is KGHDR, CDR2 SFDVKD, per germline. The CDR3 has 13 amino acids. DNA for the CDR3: TGTGCCACCAGTGAAACACAGGGGCCCGAGCAGTACTTC. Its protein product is CATSETQGPEQYF.

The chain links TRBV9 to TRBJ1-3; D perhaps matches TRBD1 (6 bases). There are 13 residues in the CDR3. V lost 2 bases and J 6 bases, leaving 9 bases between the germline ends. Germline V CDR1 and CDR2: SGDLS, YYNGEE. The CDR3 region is CASSVGGVNTIYF. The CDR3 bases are TGTGCCAGCAGCGTCGGGGGCGTAAACACCATATATTTT. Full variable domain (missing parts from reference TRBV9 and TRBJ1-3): DSGVTQTPKHLITATGQRVTLRCSPRSGDLSVYWYQQSLDQGLQFLIQYYNGEERAKGNILERFSAQQFPDLHSELNLSSLELGDSALYFCASSVGGVNTIYFGEGSWLTVV.

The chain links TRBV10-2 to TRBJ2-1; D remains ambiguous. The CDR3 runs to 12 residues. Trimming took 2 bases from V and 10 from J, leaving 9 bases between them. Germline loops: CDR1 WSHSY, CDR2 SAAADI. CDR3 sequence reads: CASSEGLTEQFF. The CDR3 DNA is TGCGCCAGCAGTGAGGGTCTGACCGAGCAGTTCTTC.

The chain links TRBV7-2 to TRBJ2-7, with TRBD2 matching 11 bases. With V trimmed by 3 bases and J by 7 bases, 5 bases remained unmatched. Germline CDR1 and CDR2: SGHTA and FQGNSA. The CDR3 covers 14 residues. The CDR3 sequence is CASSFSGGAGEQYV. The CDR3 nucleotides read TGTGCCAGCAGCTTTAGCGGGGGGGCCGGGGAGCAGTACGTC.

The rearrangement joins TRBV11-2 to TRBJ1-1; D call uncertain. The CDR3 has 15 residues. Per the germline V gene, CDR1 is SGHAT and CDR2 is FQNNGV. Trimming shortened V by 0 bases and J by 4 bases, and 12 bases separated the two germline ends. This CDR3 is CASSLDGVKGTEAFF. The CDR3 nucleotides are TGTGCCAGCAGCTTAGATGGGGTTAAGGGCACTGAAGCTTTCTTT.

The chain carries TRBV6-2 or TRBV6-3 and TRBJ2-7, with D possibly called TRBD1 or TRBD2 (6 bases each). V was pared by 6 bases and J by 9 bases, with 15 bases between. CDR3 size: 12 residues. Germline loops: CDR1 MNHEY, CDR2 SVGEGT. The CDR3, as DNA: TGTGCCAGCAGCCGGGGGCCCCCTGGGCAGTACGTC. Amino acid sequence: CASSRGPPGQYV.

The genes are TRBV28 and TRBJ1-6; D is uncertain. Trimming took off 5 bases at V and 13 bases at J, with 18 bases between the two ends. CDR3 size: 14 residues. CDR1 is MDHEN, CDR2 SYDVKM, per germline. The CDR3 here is CASSQPLGFAPLHF. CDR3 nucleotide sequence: TGTGCCAGCAGTCAACCACTAGGGTTTGCGCCCCTCCACTTT.